The rows below give T cell receptor beta chains drawn from one sample of a study of breast tumors, draining lymph nodes, adjacent tissues. TCRdb re-derived calls from the multiplex PCR reads in MiXCR, one entry per CDR3 protein. The table records about 230,000 distinct CDR3 sequences, around 32% of them present only once. The sequenced material came from axillary lymph node tissue. The receptors were sampled from a female donor with breast cancer. Some clones in this sample may be carry-over from other donors' samples. Both conserved end residues are part of each CDR3. D genes are given only for firm matches. Clone sizes are given selectively: once, few, many, or a class where the clone is expanded.

D: TRBD2; length: 16; size: many; J: TRBJ2-1; V: TRBV20-1; DNA: TGCAGTGCTAGGGGTAGCGGGAGGGTCCCGAACAATGAGCAGTTCTTC; CDR3: CSARGSGRVPNNEQFF
D: -; length: 16; size: -; J: TRBJ2-2; V: TRBV7-9; DNA: TGTGCCAGCAGCGTTCGGGGCGCCACGAACACCGGGGAGCTGTTTTTT; CDR3: CASSVRGATNTGELFF
D: -; length: 14; size: many; J: TRBJ2-7; V: TRBV14; DNA: TGTGCCAGCAGCCAAGGGTCTGGGGGATACGAGCAGTACTTC; CDR3: CASSQGSGGYEQYF
D: -; length: 15; size: many; J: TRBJ1-6; V: TRBV6-6; DNA: TGTGCCAGCAGTTACGGGCAGGGAGGGAATTCACCCCTCCACTTT; CDR3: CASSYGQGGNSPLHF
D: -; length: 14; size: -; J: TRBJ2-3; V: TRBV5-1; DNA: TGCGCCAGCAGCGGGGGGACAGTCACAGATACGCAGTATTTT; CDR3: CASSGGTVTDTQYF
D: -; length: 13; size: many; J: TRBJ2-7; V: TRBV5-1; DNA: TGCGCCAGCAGCTCTACAGGGTCCTACGAGCAGTACTTC; CDR3: CASSSTGSYEQYF
D: TRBD1; length: 14; size: -; J: TRBJ1-5; V: TRBV4-2; DNA: TGTGCCAGCAGCCACGTAACAGGGGGTCAGCCCCAGCATTTT; CDR3: CASSHVTGGQPQHF
D: -; length: 13; size: many; J: TRBJ2-3; V: TRBV6-1; DNA: TGTGCCAGCAGTGAAGCGCTGACAGATACGCAGTATTTT; CDR3: CASSEALTDTQYF
D: -; length: 15; size: many; J: TRBJ2-1; V: TRBV5-6; DNA: TGTGCCAGCAGCTTGGTTGGGTCAAGGGGCAATGAGCAGTTCTTC; CDR3: CASSLVGSRGNEQFF
D: TRBD2; length: 14; size: -; J: TRBJ2-7; V: TRBV20-1; DNA: TGCGGTGCCAGACCGGGACTAGCGGGAGGGGAGCAGCACTTC; CDR3: CGARPGLAGGEQHF
D: TRBD1; length: 15; size: many; J: TRBJ1-2; V: TRBV24-1; DNA: TGTGCCACCAGTCCAGGGGGCCCTCCTGACTATGGCTACACCTTC; CDR3: CATSPGGPPDYGYTF
D: -; length: 15; size: many; J: TRBJ2-7; V: TRBV2; DNA: TGTGCCAGCAGCCAAGACCGGGACAAGTTTATCGCGCAGTACTTC; CDR3: CASSQDRDKFIAQYF
D: TRBD1; length: 13; size: many; J: TRBJ2-5; V: TRBV15; DNA: TGTGCCACCAGAGACAGGGCAGGAGAGACCCAGTACTTC; CDR3: CATRDRAGETQYF
D: -; length: 14; size: many; J: TRBJ1-5; V: TRBV24-1; DNA: TGTGCCACCAGTGCAGGTGGTAGCAATCAGCCCCAGCATTTT; CDR3: CATSAGGSNQPQHF
D: TRBD1; length: 13; size: -; J: TRBJ1-4; V: TRBV28; DNA: TGTGCCAGCGAGGACAGGGGGAATGAAAAACTGTTTTTT; CDR3: CASEDRGNEKLFF
D: TRBD1; length: 17; size: many; J: TRBJ2-5; V: TRBV20-1; DNA: TGCAGTGCTATTCGAGATCGAATGGGACAGAACCAAGAGACCCAGTACTTC; CDR3: CSAIRDRMGQNQETQYF
D: TRBD2; length: 11; size: many; J: TRBJ2-1; V: TRBV24-1; DNA: TGTGCCACGAGGGGCGGGGGTGAGCAGTTCTTC; CDR3: CATRGGGEQFF
D: TRBD1; length: 14; size: -; J: TRBJ1-1; V: TRBV30; DNA: TGTGCCTGGAGTGTACTTGGGACAGCGGCTGAAGCTTTCTTT; CDR3: CAWSVLGTAAEAFF
D: -; length: 12; size: -; J: TRBJ2-2; V: TRBV3-1; DNA: TGTGCCAGCAGTCCCCTGAGCGGGGAGCTGTTTTTT; CDR3: CASSPLSGELFF
D: TRBD1; length: 15; size: -; J: TRBJ2-1; V: TRBV5-8; DNA: TGTGCCAGCAGCTTGGACTTTCAGGGGGCTCATGAGCAGTTCTTC; CDR3: CASSLDFQGAHEQFF
D: -; length: 13; size: -; J: TRBJ1-6; V: TRBV6-5; DNA: TGTGCCAGCAGGCCAGGGGCTTGGTCACCCCTCCACTTT; CDR3: CASRPGAWSPLHF
D: TRBD1; length: 14; size: -; J: TRBJ2-2; V: TRBV12-3/TRBV12-4; DNA: TGTGCCAGCAGTTTGACAGGGGGGACCGGGGAGCTGTTTTTT; CDR3: CASSLTGGTGELFF
D: TRBD2; length: 16; size: many; J: TRBJ2-7; V: TRBV5-1; DNA: TGCGCCAGCAGCATGTCATATAGCGGGAGGGCCTACGAGCAGTACTTC; CDR3: CASSMSYSGRAYEQYF
D: -; length: 13; size: once; J: TRBJ2-5; V: TRBV6-6; DNA: TGTGCCAGCAGTTGCGGGGTTAGGGAGACCCATTACTTC; CDR3: CASSCGVRETHYF
D: -; length: 15; size: many; J: TRBJ1-5; V: TRBV10-2; DNA: TGCGCCAGCAGTGAGTCGAGAGGGGGCAATCAGCCCCAGCATTTT; CDR3: CASSESRGGNQPQHF
D: -; length: 14; size: few; J: TRBJ1-5; V: TRBV6-5; DNA: TGTGCCAGCAGCCTCCCTGGGGGCGAGCAGCCCCAGCATTTT; CDR3: CASSLPGGEQPQHF
D: -; length: 14; size: many; J: TRBJ2-1; V: TRBV5-1; DNA: TGCGCCAGCAGCCCGGGAGTCGCCTACAATGAGCAGTTCTTC; CDR3: CASSPGVAYNEQFF
D: -; length: 15; size: -; J: TRBJ1-2; V: TRBV14; DNA: TGTGCCAGCAGCCTCCTCTGCCACTCCGGCAATGGCTCCACCTTC; CDR3: CASSLLCHSGNGSTF
D: -; length: 13; size: -; J: TRBJ2-3; V: TRBV24-1; DNA: TGTGCCACCAGTGCTAGACTAGCAGATACGCAGTATTTT; CDR3: CATSARLADTQYF
D: TRBD1; length: 14; size: -; J: TRBJ1-4; V: TRBV5-1; DNA: TGCGCCAGCAGCTGGACAGGGGCTAATGACAAACTGTTTTTT; CDR3: CASSWTGANDKLFF
D: -; length: 14; size: -; J: TRBJ2-3; V: TRBV12-3/TRBV12-4; DNA: TGTGTCAGCATGGGTAGCAGTGGGGCAGATACGCAGTATTTT; CDR3: CVSMGSSGADTQYF
D: -; length: 15; size: many; J: TRBJ2-1; V: TRBV11-1; DNA: TGTGCCAGCAGCCCTCAGCGGAGCTCCTACAATGAGCAGTTCTTC; CDR3: CASSPQRSSYNEQFF
D: -; length: 14; size: many; J: TRBJ2-2; V: TRBV7-9; DNA: TGTGCCAGCAGCTCACCAGGGCGAACCGGGGAGCTGTTTTTT; CDR3: CASSSPGRTGELFF
D: -; length: 15; size: few; J: TRBJ1-1; V: TRBV6-6; DNA: TGTGCCAGCTTCACGGGGGGAACCCAACACACTGAAGCTTTCTTT; CDR3: CASFTGGTQHTEAFF
D: TRBD1; length: 15; size: many; J: TRBJ2-3; V: TRBV5-1; DNA: TGCGCCAGCAGCCCGGGACAGGGGCTCGCAGATACGCAGTATTTT; CDR3: CASSPGQGLADTQYF
D: TRBD2; length: 16; size: many; J: TRBJ2-3; V: TRBV11-2; DNA: TGTGCCAGCAGCCCCGGACTAGCGGGAGGCGGGGATACGCAGTATTTT; CDR3: CASSPGLAGGGDTQYF
D: TRBD2; length: 16; size: many; J: TRBJ2-3; V: TRBV6-2/TRBV6-3; DNA: TGTGCCAGCAGTATGGAGCGGGAGAGGGCGCCAGATACGCAGTATTTT; CDR3: CASSMERERAPDTQYF
D: -; length: 13; size: many; J: TRBJ2-7; V: TRBV28; DNA: TGTGCCAGCAGTCCACCTGTGTACGTGGAGCAGTACTTC; CDR3: CASSPPVYVEQYF
D: TRBD1; length: 14; size: -; J: TRBJ1-2; V: TRBV7-3; DNA: TGTGCCAGCAGCCCTCCGGGACAGAAGCATGGCTACACCTTC; CDR3: CASSPPGQKHGYTF
D: TRBD1; length: 16; size: -; J: TRBJ1-6; V: TRBV6-5; DNA: TGTGCCAGCAGTTTCCACCCGACAGGGTGGAATTCACCCCTCCACTTT; CDR3: CASSFHPTGWNSPLHF
D: TRBD2; length: 14; size: many; J: TRBJ2-4; V: TRBV7-2; DNA: TGTGCCAGCAGCGGCACTAGCGGGAACGGCATTCAGTACTTC; CDR3: CASSGTSGNGIQYF
D: TRBD2; length: 16; size: many; J: TRBJ2-3; V: TRBV12-3/TRBV12-4; DNA: TGTGCCAGCAGTTCGGGACTAGCGTTCAGCACAGATACGCAGTATTTT; CDR3: CASSSGLAFSTDTQYF
D: -; length: 15; size: many; J: TRBJ1-3; V: TRBV6-1; DNA: TGTGCCAGCAGTGAAACCCCAAGCTCTGGAAACACCATATATTTT; CDR3: CASSETPSSGNTIYF
D: -; length: 13; size: many; J: TRBJ2-5; V: TRBV5-1; DNA: TGCGCCAGCAGCTTTTACAATCGGGAGACCCAGTACTTC; CDR3: CASSFYNRETQYF
D: TRBD2; length: 14; size: many; J: TRBJ2-3; V: TRBV12-3/TRBV12-4; DNA: TGTGCCAGCAGTCCTAGCGGGAGCACAGATACGCAGTATTTT; CDR3: CASSPSGSTDTQYF
D: -; length: 15; size: -; J: TRBJ2-7; V: TRBV4-1; DNA: TGCGCCAGCAGCCTGCTAGCCGGGGACTCCTACGAGCAGTACTTC; CDR3: CASSLLAGDSYEQYF
D: -; length: 11; size: many; J: TRBJ1-2; V: TRBV7-9; DNA: TGTGCCAGCAGCTATAACTATGGCTACACCTTC; CDR3: CASSYNYGYTF
D: -; length: 13; size: many; J: TRBJ2-5; V: TRBV9; DNA: TGTGCCAGCAGCGTTGACATCCAAGAGACCCAGTACTTC; CDR3: CASSVDIQETQYF
D: TRBD1; length: 16; size: -; J: TRBJ2-6; V: TRBV19; DNA: TGTGCCAGTAGTAGGACAGGGGGCGCTGGGGCCAACGTCCTGACTTTC; CDR3: CASSRTGGAGANVLTF
D: TRBD2; length: 16; size: -; J: TRBJ2-1; V: TRBV6-5; DNA: TGTGCCAGCAGTCACGGACTAGCGGGGACCTACAATGAGCAGTTCTTC; CDR3: CASSHGLAGTYNEQFF
D: TRBD2; length: 15; size: -; J: TRBJ2-7; V: TRBV6-2/TRBV6-3; DNA: TGTGCCAGCAGTCCACCGGGACTAGGGATCTACGAGCAGTACTTC; CDR3: CASSPPGLGIYEQYF
D: -; length: 15; size: many; J: TRBJ2-5; V: TRBV9; DNA: TGTGCCAGCAGCGTAGTAGGTCATGGGACAGAGACCCAGTACTTC; CDR3: CASSVVGHGTETQYF
D: TRBD1; length: 14; size: many; J: TRBJ2-3; V: TRBV20-1; DNA: TGCAGTGCCGTGATGGGACAGGGAACCGATACGCAGTATTTT; CDR3: CSAVMGQGTDTQYF
D: TRBD2; length: 15; size: -; J: TRBJ2-1; V: TRBV20-1; DNA: TGCAGTGTCTATACCCTAGCGGGAGATATAAGTGAGCAGTTCTTC; CDR3: CSVYTLAGDISEQFF
D: TRBD2; length: 17; size: many; J: TRBJ2-1; V: TRBV24-1; DNA: TGTGCCACCAGTCCCACTAGCGGGAGTTTTAGGTGGAATGAGCAGTTCTTC; CDR3: CATSPTSGSFRWNEQFF
D: -; length: 16; size: many; J: TRBJ1-6; V: TRBV10-3; DNA: TGTGCCATCAGTGAGTCCACGGGGGGGGGGAATTCACCCCTCCACTTT; CDR3: CAISESTGGGNSPLHF
D: -; length: 15; size: -; J: TRBJ2-7; V: TRBV11-3; DNA: TGTGCCAGCAGTCTAGGGGGCGGGAGGACCTACGAGCAGTACTTC; CDR3: CASSLGGGRTYEQYF
D: -; length: 16; size: many; J: TRBJ1-5; V: TRBV20-1; DNA: TGCTCCCCCAACACTTGTCTCCCGTATAGCAATCAGCCCCAGCATTTT; CDR3: CSPNTCLPYSNQPQHF
D: -; length: 12; size: many; J: TRBJ2-7; V: TRBV30; DNA: TGTGCCTGGAGCCTTGGGCGTAACGAGCAGTACTTC; CDR3: CAWSLGRNEQYF
D: -; length: 15; size: many; J: TRBJ2-2; V: TRBV7-3; DNA: TGTGCCAGCAGGACCGGGACTCAGAACACCGGGGAGCTGTTTTTT; CDR3: CASRTGTQNTGELFF